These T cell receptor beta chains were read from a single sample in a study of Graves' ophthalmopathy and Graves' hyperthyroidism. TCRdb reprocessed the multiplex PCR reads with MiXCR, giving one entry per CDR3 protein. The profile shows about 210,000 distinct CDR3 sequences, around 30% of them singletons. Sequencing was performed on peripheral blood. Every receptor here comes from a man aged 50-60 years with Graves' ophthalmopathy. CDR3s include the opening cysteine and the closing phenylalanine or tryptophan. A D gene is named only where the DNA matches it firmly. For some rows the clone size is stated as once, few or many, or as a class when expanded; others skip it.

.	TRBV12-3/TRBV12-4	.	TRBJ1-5	CASSDGDSNQPQHF	TGTGCCAGCTCAGACGGAGATAGCAATCAGCCCCAGCATTTT
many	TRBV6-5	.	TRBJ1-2	CASSYSKGSGHGYTF	TGTGCCAGCAGTTACTCCAAGGGAAGCGGTCATGGCTACACCTTC
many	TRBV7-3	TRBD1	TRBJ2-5	CASSPGQGVPLETQYF	TGTGCCAGCAGCCCGGGACAGGGAGTACCCCTAGAGACCCAGTACTTC
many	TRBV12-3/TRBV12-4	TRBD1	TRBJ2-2	CASSPDRGFTGELFF	TGTGCCAGCAGTCCAGACAGGGGATTCACCGGGGAGCTGTTTTTT
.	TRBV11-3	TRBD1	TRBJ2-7	CASTDPGQPYEQYF	TGTGCCAGCACCGATCCGGGACAGCCCTACGAGCAGTACTTC
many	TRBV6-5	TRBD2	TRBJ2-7	CASRTSGSWYEQYF	TGTGCCAGCCGGACTAGCGGGAGTTGGTACGAGCAGTACTTC
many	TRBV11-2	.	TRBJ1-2	CASSWGTDGYGYTF	TGTGCCAGCAGCTGGGGGACGGACGGCTATGGCTACACCTTC
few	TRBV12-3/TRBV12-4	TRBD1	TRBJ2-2	CASSSTGVGELFF	TGTGCCAGCAGTTCTACAGGGGTCGGGGAGCTGTTTTTT
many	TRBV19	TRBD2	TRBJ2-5	CASIPSGSSTQYF	TGTGCCAGTATCCCTAGCGGGAGCTCGACCCAGTACTTC
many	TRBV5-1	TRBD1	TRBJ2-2	CASSLRAGQGDTGELFF	TGCGCCAGCAGCTTGCGTGCGGGACAGGGAGACACCGGGGAGCTGTTTTTT
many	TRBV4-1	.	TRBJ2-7	CASSQGARSYEQYF	TGCGCCAGCAGCCAAGGCGCCAGGTCCTACGAGCAGTACTTC
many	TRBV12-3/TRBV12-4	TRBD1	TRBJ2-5	CASSWTGLQETQYF	TGTGCCAGCAGTTGGACAGGGCTACAAGAGACCCAGTACTTC
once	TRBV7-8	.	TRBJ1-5	CASSPNSVQPQHF	TGTGCCAGCAGCCCCAATTCGGTTCAGCCCCAGCATTTT
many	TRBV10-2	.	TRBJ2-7	CASSEFGTGTYEQYF	TGCGCCAGCAGTGAGTTTGGGACCGGGACCTACGAGCAGTACTTC
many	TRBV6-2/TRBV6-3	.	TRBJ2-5	CASSFGMKETQYF	TGTGCCAGCAGTTTTGGGATGAAAGAGACCCAGTACTTC
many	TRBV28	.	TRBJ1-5	CASSDDGTDEQPQHF	TGTGCCAGCAGTGACGACGGGACCGACGAGCAGCCCCAGCATTTT
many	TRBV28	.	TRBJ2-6	CASRKGSGANVLTF	TGTGCCAGCCGAAAGGGATCTGGGGCCAACGTCCTGACTTTC
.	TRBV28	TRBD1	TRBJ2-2	CASRPGGQGSGELFF	TGTGCCAGCAGACCTGGGGGACAGGGCTCCGGGGAGCTGTTTTTT
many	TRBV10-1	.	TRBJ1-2	CASSELRGSKAYGYTF	TGCGCCAGCAGTGAGCTGAGGGGTAGTAAAGCGTATGGCTACACCTTC
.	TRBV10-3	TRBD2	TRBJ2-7	CAISESAGRATSTYEQYF	TGTGCCATCAGTGAGTCTGCCGGGAGGGCCACCTCTACCTACGAGCAGTACTTC
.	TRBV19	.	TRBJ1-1	CASSIDGVLNTEAFF	TGTGCCAGTAGTATCGACGGGGTCCTGAACACTGAAGCTTTCTTT
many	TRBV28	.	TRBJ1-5	CASSFDRLPRVDQPQHF	TGTGCCAGCAGTTTTGACAGGCTACCGCGGGTGGATCAGCCCCAGCATTTT
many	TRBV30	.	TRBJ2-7	CAWSKGRDNSYEQYF	TGTGCCTGGAGTAAAGGGAGGGACAACTCCTACGAGCAGTACTTC
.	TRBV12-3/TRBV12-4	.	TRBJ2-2	CASSYRVATGELFF	TGTGCCAGCAGCTACCGGGTAGCGACCGGGGAGCTGTTTTTT
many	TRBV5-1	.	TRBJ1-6	CANSLAGVINNSPLHF	TGCGCCAACAGCTTGGCAGGGGTGATCAATAATTCACCCCTCCACTTT
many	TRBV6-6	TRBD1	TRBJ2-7	CASSYSTGGLGEQYF	TGTGCCAGCAGTTACTCGACAGGGGGCTTGGGGGAGCAGTACTTC
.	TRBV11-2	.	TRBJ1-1	CASSPPWRGMNTEAFF	TGTGCCAGCAGCCCTCCTTGGCGGGGGATGAACACTGAAGCTTTCTTT
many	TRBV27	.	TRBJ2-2	CASSFGEGLNTGELFF	TGTGCCAGCAGTTTCGGAGAGGGACTGAACACCGGGGAGCTGTTTTTT
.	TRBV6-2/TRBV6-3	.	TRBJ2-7	CASSSPPRDSYEQYF	TGTGCCAGCAGTTCCCCACCAAGAGACAGCTACGAGCAGTACTTC
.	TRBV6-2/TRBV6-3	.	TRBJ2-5	CASSYVLGDRETQYF	TGTGCCAGCAGTTACGTATTGGGGGATCGAGAGACCCAGTACTTC
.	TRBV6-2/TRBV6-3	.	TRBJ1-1	CASSYRKGTEAFF	TGTGCCAGCAGTTACAGGAAAGGAACTGAAGCTTTCTTT
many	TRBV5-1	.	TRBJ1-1	CASSLDSTIGSTEAFF	TGCGCCAGCAGCTTGGACTCGACCATTGGGAGCACTGAAGCTTTCTTT
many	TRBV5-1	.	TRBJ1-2	CASSLEVNYGYTF	TGCGCCAGCAGCTTGGAGGTTAACTATGGCTACACCTTC
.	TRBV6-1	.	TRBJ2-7	CASSQGGYKQYF	TGTGCCAGCTCGCAGGGGGGCTACAAGCAGTACTTC
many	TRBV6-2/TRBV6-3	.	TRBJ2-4	CASSAGLIAKNIQYF	TGTGCCAGCAGTGCGGGACTTATAGCCAAAAACATTCAGTACTTC
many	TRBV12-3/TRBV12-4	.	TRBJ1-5	CASSPAGGSQPQHF	TGTGCCAGCAGCCCTGCGGGGGGTAGTCAGCCCCAGCATTTT
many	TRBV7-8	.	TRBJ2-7	CASSRFEGEQYF	TGTGCCAGCAGCCGTTTCGAAGGCGAGCAGTACTTC
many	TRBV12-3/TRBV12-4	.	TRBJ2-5	CASSLLGIQETQYF	TGTGCCAGCAGTTTACTGGGTATCCAAGAGACCCAGTACTTC
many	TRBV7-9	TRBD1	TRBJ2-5	CASRYGTGEETQYF	TGTGCCAGCAGATACGGGACAGGAGAAGAGACCCAGTACTTC
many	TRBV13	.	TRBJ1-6	CASSPRGSPLHF	TGTGCCAGCAGCCCGAGGGGCTCACCCCTCCACTTT
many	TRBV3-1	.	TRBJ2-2	CASSQSLLVGELFF	TGTGCCAGCAGCCAATCTCTCTTAGTGGGAGAGCTGTTTTTT
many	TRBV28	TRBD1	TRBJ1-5	CASSSSGQVNQPQHF	TGTGCCAGCAGTTCCAGCGGACAGGTCAATCAGCCCCAGCATTTT
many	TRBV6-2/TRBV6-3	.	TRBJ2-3	CASSSAGGTQYF	TGTGCCAGCAGTTCGGCCGGGGGTACGCAGTATTTT
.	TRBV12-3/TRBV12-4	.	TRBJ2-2	CASSAPSATFAGELFF	TGTGCCAGCAGTGCCCCCAGCGCCACCTTCGCCGGGGAGCTGTTTTTT
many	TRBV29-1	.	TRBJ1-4	CSVEDTGLLFF	TGCAGCGTTGAAGATACAGGGCTCCTGTTTTTT
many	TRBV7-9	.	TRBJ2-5	CASMRGTQETQYF	TGTGCCAGCATGAGGGGAACTCAAGAGACCCAGTACTTC
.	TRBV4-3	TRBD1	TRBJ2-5	CASSPQGVEETQYF	TGCGCCAGCAGCCCTCAGGGGGTTGAGGAGACCCAGTACTTC
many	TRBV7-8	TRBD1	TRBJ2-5	CASSFQPQGGLETQYF	TGTGCCAGCAGCTTCCAGCCACAGGGGGGCCTGGAGACCCAGTACTTC
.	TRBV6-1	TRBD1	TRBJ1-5	CASSLSRDRGRSRAQHF	TGTGCCAGCAGCTTGTCCCGGGACAGGGGCCGGTCCAGGGCCCAGCATTTT
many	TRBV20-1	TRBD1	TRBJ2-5	CSAGRQGETQYF	TGCAGTGCTGGCCGACAGGGAGAGACCCAGTACTTC
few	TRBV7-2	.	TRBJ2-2	CASNPSGELFF	TGTGCCAGCAACCCCTCCGGGGAGCTGTTTTTT
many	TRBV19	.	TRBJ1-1	CASSSGRMNTGAFF	TGTGCCAGTAGCTCGGGCAGGATGAACACTGGAGCTTTCTTT
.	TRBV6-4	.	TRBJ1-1	CASQSGPGTEAFF	TGTGCCAGCCAGTCAGGGCCTGGGACTGAAGCTTTCTTT
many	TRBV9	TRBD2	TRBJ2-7	CASSVATSGRVVEQYF	TGTGCCAGCAGCGTAGCTACTAGCGGGAGAGTAGTTGAGCAGTACTTC
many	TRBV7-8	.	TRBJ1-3	CASSLGVSSGNTIYF	TGTGCCAGCAGCTTAGGGGTGAGCTCTGGAAACACCATATATTTT
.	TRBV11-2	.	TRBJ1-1	CASSPTPEAFF	TGTGCCAGCAGCCCCACCCCTGAAGCTTTCTTT
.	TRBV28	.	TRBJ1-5	CASSLFEVYQPQHF	TGTGCCAGCAGTTTATTTGAGGTGTATCAGCCCCAGCATTTT